This T cell receptor (beta chain) appears in the sequencing data of a study of cytomegalovirus exposure and HLA in healthy donors (dated by TCRdb to about 2017). Notes on the research overall: In an earlier analysis of approximately 640 of the donors, 276 Gb of sequence data and 90 million to 130 million unique TCR beta sequences from about 179 million T cells were reported. A later analysis re-examined previously published TCR beta repertoires from 610 or so donors and added high-resolution HLA genotyping to investigate patterns of TCR occurrence. To predict cytomegalovirus infection status, the study combined high-throughput TCR immunosequencing, statistical association of individual TCRs with disease status, and machine learning. An earlier analysis of 450 to 750 of the donors used high-throughput TCR beta sequencing to judge whether each TCR beta V gene segment behaved as functional or pseudogenic. The study aimed to test whether signatures of past pathogen exposure could be identified by cataloging public T cell receptors. Around 300 gigabases of sequencing data and 70 million to 100 million unique TCR sequences were included in an early release covering over 600 HLA-typed donors. Typing coverage differed by locus: A, B, C, DRB1 and DQB1 were typed in roughly 620-640 donors, DQA1 in approximately 520, DPA1 in roughly 590, and DPB1 in around 440. HLA typing included class I and class II loci at four-digit resolution. Alongside the repertoire data, information on donor age, sex, ethnicity and CMV serostatus was compiled. The T cell repertoires of roughly 660 subjects were profiled by immunosequencing and related to cytomegalovirus serostatus. Of the roughly 390 genotyped donors, 70% to 90% were placed in the genetic ancestry cluster associated with self-reported Caucasian donors. Rather than drawing on any new phenotypic data, the later analysis identified candidate immune exposures from TCR beta sequences and the way those sequences occurred across donors. Because of strong linkage in the cohort, 5 or 6 DR-DQ haplotypes were treated as single units for association and clustering. A later genetic analysis used genome-wide SNP genotypes for about three fifths of the 666 donors, treating that subset as a discovery cohort. Among about 360 genotyped donors of the cohort, an average of roughly 240,000 unique TCR beta nucleotide sequences were sequenced per donor, around 20% of them non-productive. Every discovery cohort repertoire had been produced on one sequencing platform. Besides the first cohort of 500 to 700 subjects, a separate validation cohort made up of 120 or so different subjects was used.

Library preparation used the immunoSEQ multiplex PCR assay. For the multiplex PCR, a mixture combining 60 forward primers for TCR Vbeta segments and 13 reverse primers for TCR Jbeta segments was used. The CDR3 region of rearranged TCR beta genes was amplified from genomic DNA with a multiplex PCR assay. The Illumina HiSeq System was used to sequence the amplified TCR beta libraries as 87-base-pair reads. The authors processed their data as follows. Across the roughly 670 repertoires, a later analysis counted tens of millions of unique TCR beta chains, roughly 11 million of which were shared by at least two donors. To remove PCR and sequencing errors, raw reads were error-corrected and collapsed into unique sequences using a nearest-neighbor algorithm that merged closely related sequences. CDR3 sequences were aligned to IMGT reference sequences to assign V, D and J gene segments. Each retained sequence needed at least a six-nucleotide match to both a V gene segment and a J gene segment. A rearrangement was called productive if the CDR3 had no stop codons and remained in frame with V and J, and every other rearrangement was called non-productive. Following IMGT convention, CDR3 was defined as the stretch from the second conserved V-encoded cysteine up to the conserved J-encoded phenylalanine. The earlier analysis of some 580 of the donors excluded any sequence lacking an unambiguous match to a single V gene segment. In an earlier analysis of several hundred of the donors, a V segment was called functional when productive rearrangements were above 56.7%, and segregating when the standard deviation between donors exceeded 5%. A statistical classification framework was developed to diagnose cytomegalovirus status using the catalog of TCR beta chain sequences. V and J gene assignment, in a later analysis, came from comparing TCR nucleotide sequences with IMGT/GENE-DB human TR gene sequences. A later analysis assigned CDR3 sequences and most-parsimonious VDJ recombination scenarios with the TCRdist pipeline. In a later analysis, each TCR beta chain was defined by its CDR3 amino acid sequence together with its V-gene family, and reads lacking a unique V-gene family were excluded. As a way to deal with suspected cross-contamination and a sequencing artifact, a later analysis dropped hundreds of nucleotide sequences that were highly shared and had low generation probability. In a later analysis, a clonal expansion index was calculated for each public chain from normalized within-repertoire ranks of inferred template counts. In a later analysis, generation probabilities were computed using a VDJ recombination model fitted to out-of-frame rearrangements, and the results were checked against IGoR. A later analysis scored TCR-TCR, TCR-HLA and TCR-CMV co-occurrence with hypergeometric tests, applying a repertoire-size bias correction to TCR pairs. False discovery rates were estimated in a later analysis by permuting HLA or CMV assignments 20 times. In a later analysis, co-occurring TCRs were grouped using DBSCAN, and TCRdist sequence similarity was added for clustering within HLA-allele-positive subsets. Repertoires with fewer than 30,000 or more than 120,000 public chains were left out of co-occurrence clustering, as were about 5 repertoires with anomalous nucleotide sharing. Sourced from immuneACCESS, this table was stored by TCRdb with only in-frame sequences that have V and J called. A share of the clones is absent; for the studies checked, an unresolved V gene accounts for under half, and the remainder has no known explanation. V, J and clone size are those of that table, while D and trimming were read from the DNA. In this sample the table shows 210,000 or so clones, roughly 80% of which occur a single time. The ten largest clones represent 2% to 2.5% of the sample.

As to this clone: Its antigen specificity is not known. No base qualities exist here, and no much larger clone lies one base off it.

In total, fewer than 750 healthy bone marrow donors made up the cohort. Cohort members were all nominally healthy when sampled, although unrecorded immune exposures were likely present. The donor tested CMV seropositive and was one of the 289 seropositive cohort members. Each donor provided a peripheral blood sample, and peripheral blood mononuclear cells were used for TCR beta sequencing. The Qiagen DNeasy Blood Extraction Kit was used to extract genomic DNA from the blood cell samples. Trimming takes 5 bases off V and 7 bases off J; junction bases not matched to a gene: 8. Reading the germline V gene gives CDR1 SGHRS and CDR2 YFSETQ. From cysteine to phenylalanine, the CDR3 is 14 amino acids long. Of the read, only the CDR3 DNA is kept; its 42 bases are in frame from base 1. The paper as a whole reports these results and caveats: A few of the identified cytomegalovirus-associated TCR beta chains were confirmed in vitro to be specific for cytomegalovirus antigens. Specific HLA alleles were associated with 15,000 to 20,000 TCR beta sequences at a false discovery rate of 0.05 in a later analysis. An earlier analysis of 450 to 750 of the donors showed that most TCR beta V segments appeared in productive rearrangements either about 87% or about 30% of the time, which broadly matched IMGT annotations. A cluster of highly shared sequence variants was judged likely to represent a technical artifact of the sequencing pipeline. The study listed 150 to 200 TCR beta chains as associated with cytomegalovirus. A later analysis found that most CMV-associated TCR beta chains appeared HLA-restricted, with HLA associations seemingly driven largely by CMV exposure. Correlated functional status among segregating V segments might be attributable to linkage disequilibrium, but an unknown experimental factor could not be ruled out. Immune exposure information for the cohort was limited to CMV serostatus. Only TCR beta chains were sequenced in this cohort, and the absence of alpha or paired-chain data limited detectable features. Because the 87-base-pair reads could not distinguish some IMGT-functional V segments, including TRBV6-2 and TRBV6-3, those segments were excluded. The authors suggested that the approach could potentially be extended to other disease states and immunological phenotypes. A later genetic analysis reported fewer N-insertions in productive TCRs among donors in an Asian-associated ancestry cluster than the roughly 690-donor mean. A later genetic analysis associated a missense DCLRE1C variant with V-gene and J-gene trimming of TCR beta chains, and an independent cohort replicated the association. In a later analysis, the rate of TCR association differed among HLA loci, with DRB1 alleles having the most associated TCRs and HLA-C alleles having the fewest. The classifier was reported to diagnose cytomegalovirus status with high specificity and sensitivity in both the original and validation cohorts. According to a later analysis, parvovirus B19, influenza, CMV and Epstein-Barr virus appeared linked to several top co-occurrence clusters. Assigning TCR associations to individual alleles was difficult when HLA alleles, especially DR and DQ, strongly co-occurred. In a later analysis, HLA-associated TCR beta chains showed more clonal expansion and lower generation probabilities than non-associated chains that were equally common. A further reported finding was that TCR beta sequences accurately predicted the HLA-A and HLA-B alleles for most subjects in the first cohort. Presence/absence analyses assumed roughly uniform sequencing depth across donors, an assumption that may not hold. Because HLA typing was unavailable for some donors at each locus, only the typed subset was used in association tests. Across donors, most TCR sequences were observed very rarely, whereas some public TCRs were present in many individuals. Around 16 rarely observed V segments, including chromosome 9 orphons, were excluded from the earlier analysis of a few hundred of the donors because counts were too low.

Sequenced: PBMCs. This TCR was sampled from a woman aged 25 to 39 in good health and CMV-seropositive. The chain employs TRBV5-1 and TRBJ1-3, and 8 junctional nucleotides match TRBD1. The CDR3 corresponds to CASSHGQGGNTIYF. The base sequence is TGCGCCAGCAGTCACGGACAGGGTGGGAACACCATATATTTT. When the CDR3 is completed using the reference TRBV5-1 and TRBJ1-3 genes on either side, the full variable domain is KAGVTQTPRYLIKTRGQQVTLSCSPISGHRSVSWYQQTPGQGLQFLFEYFSETQRNKGNFPGRFSGRQFSNSRSEMNVSTLELGDSALYLCASSHGQGGNTIYFGEGSWLTVV.